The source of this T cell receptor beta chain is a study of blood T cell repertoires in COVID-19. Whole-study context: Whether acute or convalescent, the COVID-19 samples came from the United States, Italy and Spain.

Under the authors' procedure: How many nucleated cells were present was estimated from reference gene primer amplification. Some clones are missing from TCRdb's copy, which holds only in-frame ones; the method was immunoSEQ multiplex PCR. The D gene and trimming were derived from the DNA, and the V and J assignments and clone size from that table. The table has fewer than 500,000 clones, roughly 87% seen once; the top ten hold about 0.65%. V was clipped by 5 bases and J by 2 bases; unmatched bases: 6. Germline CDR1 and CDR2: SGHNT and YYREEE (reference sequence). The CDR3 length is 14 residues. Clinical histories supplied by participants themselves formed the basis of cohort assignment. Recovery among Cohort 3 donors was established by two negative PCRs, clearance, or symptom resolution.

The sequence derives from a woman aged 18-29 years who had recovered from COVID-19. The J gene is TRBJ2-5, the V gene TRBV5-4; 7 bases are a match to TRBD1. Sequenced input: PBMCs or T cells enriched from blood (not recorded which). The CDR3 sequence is CASSSGTDQETQYF. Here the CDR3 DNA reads TGTGCCAGCAGTTCAGGGACAGATCAAGAGACCCAGTACTTC.